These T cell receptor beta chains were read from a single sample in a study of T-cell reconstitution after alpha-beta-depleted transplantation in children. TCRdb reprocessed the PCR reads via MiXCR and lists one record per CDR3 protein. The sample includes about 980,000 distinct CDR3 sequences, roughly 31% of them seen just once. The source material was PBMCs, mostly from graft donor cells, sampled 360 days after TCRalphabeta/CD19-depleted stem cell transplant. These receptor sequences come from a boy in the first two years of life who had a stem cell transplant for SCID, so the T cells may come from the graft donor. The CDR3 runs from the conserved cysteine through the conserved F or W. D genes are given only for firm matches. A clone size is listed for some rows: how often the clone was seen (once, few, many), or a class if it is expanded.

CDR3aa: CASSFAGTGGSGELFF
CDR3nt: TGCGCCAGCAGCTTTGCCGGGACAGGGGGCAGCGGGGAGCTGTTTTTT
d_gene: TRBD1
j_gene: TRBJ2-2
v_gene: TRBV5-1
abundance: -

CDR3aa: CASSLERTNTEAFF
CDR3nt: TGCGCCAGCAGCTTGGAACGGACGAACACTGAAGCTTTCTTT
d_gene: -
j_gene: TRBJ1-1
v_gene: TRBV5-1
abundance: few

CDR3aa: CSLSGPYTDTQYF
CDR3nt: TGCAGCCTATCGGGACCTTACACAGATACGCAGTATTTT
d_gene: -
j_gene: TRBJ2-3
v_gene: TRBV29-1
abundance: few

CDR3aa: CASSPYRGQGYGYTF
CDR3nt: TGTGCCAGCAGTCCCTACAGGGGGCAGGGCTATGGCTACACCTTC
d_gene: TRBD1
j_gene: TRBJ1-2
v_gene: TRBV27
abundance: -

CDR3aa: CASSRGGLERREQYF
CDR3nt: TGTGCCAGCAGCCGCGGGGGCCTAGAGCGGCGCGAGCAGTACTTC
d_gene: -
j_gene: TRBJ2-7
v_gene: TRBV6-1
abundance: once

CDR3aa: CASSTGDNTGELFF
CDR3nt: TGCGCCAGCAGCACCGGGGACAACACCGGGGAGCTGTTTTTT
d_gene: -
j_gene: TRBJ2-2
v_gene: TRBV5-1
abundance: -

CDR3aa: CASSLEWTQNTGELFF
CDR3nt: TGCGCCAGCAGCTTGGAATGGACACAAAACACCGGGGAGCTGTTTTTT
d_gene: -
j_gene: TRBJ2-2
v_gene: TRBV5-1
abundance: few

CDR3aa: CASSQGNGNTIYF
CDR3nt: TGTGCCAGCAGTCAGGGGAACGGAAACACCATATATTTT
d_gene: -
j_gene: TRBJ1-3
v_gene: TRBV12-3/TRBV12-4
abundance: few

CDR3aa: CASNPGGARRGTDTQYF
CDR3nt: TGTGCCAGCAATCCCGGTGGGGCTCGTCGGGGTACAGATACGCAGTATTTT
d_gene: -
j_gene: TRBJ2-3
v_gene: TRBV12-3/TRBV12-4
abundance: -

CDR3aa: CASSRSPTVKETQYF
CDR3nt: TGTGCCAGCAGCAGATCTCCTACCGTGAAAGAGACCCAGTACTTC
d_gene: -
j_gene: TRBJ2-5
v_gene: TRBV3-1
abundance: few

CDR3aa: CASSLDRGLVSYEQYF
CDR3nt: TGTGCCAGCAGCTTGGATCGGGGGCTTGTTTCCTACGAGCAGTACTTC
d_gene: -
j_gene: TRBJ2-7
v_gene: TRBV5-5
abundance: few

CDR3aa: CSARDRTQGQETQYF
CDR3nt: TGCAGTGCTAGAGATCGTACGCAGGGACAAGAGACCCAGTACTTC
d_gene: -
j_gene: TRBJ2-5
v_gene: TRBV20-1
abundance: -

CDR3aa: CASSLGGGSEQFF
CDR3nt: TGTGCCAGCAGCTTGGGGGGGGGCAGTGAGCAGTTCTTC
d_gene: -
j_gene: TRBJ2-1
v_gene: TRBV5-6
abundance: few

CDR3aa: CASSLTGGEKLFF
CDR3nt: TGTGCCAGCAGTTTAACAGGAGGTGAAAAACTGTTTTTT
d_gene: -
j_gene: TRBJ1-4
v_gene: TRBV27
abundance: many

CDR3aa: CASRGRISGANVLTF
CDR3nt: TGTGCCAGCCGGGGGAGGATCTCTGGGGCCAACGTCCTGACTTTC
d_gene: -
j_gene: TRBJ2-6
v_gene: TRBV2
abundance: -

CDR3aa: CASSLGGHQPQHF
CDR3nt: TGTGCCAGCAGTCTCGGGGGGCATCAGCCCCAGCATTTT
d_gene: -
j_gene: TRBJ1-5
v_gene: TRBV2
abundance: -

CDR3aa: CASSQQEGVTQYF
CDR3nt: TGTGCCAGCAGTCAACAGGAGGGGGTGACCCAGTACTTC
d_gene: -
j_gene: TRBJ2-5
v_gene: TRBV12-3/TRBV12-4
abundance: few